This T cell receptor beta chain stems from a study of blood T cell repertoires in COVID-19. Overall study: In each case, the material was cDNA or gDNA derived from T cells, B-cell-depleted T cells, or PBMCs.

Sequencing was performed with immunoSEQ multiplex PCR; in TCRdb, only in-frame clones are kept and a portion is missing. The sample lists about 200,000 clones; 82% were seen once. Germline values: CDR1 SNHLY, CDR2 FYNNEI. The germline V and J ends were trimmed by 6 bases and 0 bases, with 8 bases remaining between them. The CDR3 is 13 amino acids. The TCR was taken from a woman aged 40 to 50 with acute or convalescent COVID-19. The sample was peripheral blood. The chain joins TRBV2 to TRBJ2-5; D possibly corresponds to TRBD1 (5 bases). The CDR3 loop is CASRTENQETQYF. The DNA of the CDR3 is TGTGCCAGCAGGACAGAAAACCAAGAGACCCAGTACTTC.